This T cell receptor (beta chain) was sequenced for a study of cytomegalovirus exposure and HLA in healthy donors. Study outcomes and limitations: Later analysis suggested most CMV-associated TCR beta chains were HLA-restricted. The study assumed roughly uniform donor sequencing depth for presence/absence analyses.

Primers for the PCR totalled 60 Vbeta and 13 Jbeta. Sequencing used immunoSEQ multiplex PCR; TCRdb keeps in-frame clones, though not all of them. The table shows 90,000 to 120,000 clones, with roughly four fifths occurring only once. About this clone itself: The antigen remains unidentified.

The sequenced sample consisted of PBMCs. The clonotype comes from a man aged 18 to 30 in good health and CMV-seronegative.

The DNA for the CDR3 is TGTGCCACCAGCGCAGGGGCATCTTGGGAGACCCAGTACTTC. Encoded protein: CATSAGASWETQYF. The chain has TRBV15 and TRBJ2-5; tentatively, D is TRBD1 (6 bases). Trimming left V 5 bases short and J 5 bases short, with 15 bases between. This CDR3 region has 14 residues. Germline loops: CDR1 LNHNV, CDR2 YYDKDF (reference sequence). The full variable domain, rest sourced from reference TRBV15 and TRBJ2-5, is DAMVIQNPRYQVTQFGKPVTLSCSQTLNHNVMYWYQQKSSQAPKLLFHYYDKDFNNEADTPDNFQSRRPNTSFCFLDIRSPGLGDTAMYLCATSAGASWETQYFGPGTRLLVL.